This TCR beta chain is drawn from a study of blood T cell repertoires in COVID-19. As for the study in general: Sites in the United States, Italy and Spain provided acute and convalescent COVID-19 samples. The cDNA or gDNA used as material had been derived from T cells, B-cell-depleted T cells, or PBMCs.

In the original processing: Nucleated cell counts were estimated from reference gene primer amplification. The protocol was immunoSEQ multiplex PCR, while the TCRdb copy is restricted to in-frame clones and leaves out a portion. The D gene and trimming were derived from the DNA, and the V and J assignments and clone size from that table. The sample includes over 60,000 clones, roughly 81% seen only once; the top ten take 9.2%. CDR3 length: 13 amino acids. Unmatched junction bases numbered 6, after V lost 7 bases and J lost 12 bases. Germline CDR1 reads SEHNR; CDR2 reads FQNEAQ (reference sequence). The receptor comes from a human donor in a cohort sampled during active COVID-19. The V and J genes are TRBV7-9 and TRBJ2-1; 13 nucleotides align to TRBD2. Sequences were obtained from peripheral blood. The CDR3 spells CASTRLAGGRQFF. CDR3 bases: TGTGCCAGCACTCGACTAGCGGGAGGTAGGCAGTTCTTC.